The clone carrying this T cell receptor beta chain was seen more than once but under ten times. Its cognate antigen is unknown. The data derive from a study of CD8 T cells in ankylosing spondylitis. General study points: The study identified a TCR beta motif of under 10 highly homologous variants that appeared characteristic of ankylosing spondylitis blood. Earlier studies detected some motif variants in reactive arthritis synovial fluid and blood.

Germline lookup yields CDR1 DFQATT and CDR2 SNEGSKA (reference sequence). CDR3 length: 17 amino acids. V shed 1 base, J shed 0 bases, and the junction held 7 bases outside the gene matches. Via MiXCR, TCRdb re-called the 5' RACE reads, giving one row per CDR3 protein. The sample carries fewer than 550,000 distinct CDR3 sequences, 5.3% recorded once. The receptor was derived from a male donor with ankylosing spondylitis. The gene calls are TRBV20-1 and TRBJ2-1, with 9 bases lining up with TRBD1. Specimen: blood, either unsorted or a sorted T cell fraction (not recorded which). The CDR3 sequence: CSARGRVTGGSYNEQFF. CDR3 in DNA: TGCAGTGCTAGAGGGCGGGTGACAGGGGGCTCCTACAATGAGCAGTTCTTC.